This T cell receptor (beta chain) was sequenced during a study of blood T cell repertoires in COVID-19. Assay used: immunoSEQ multiplex PCR; TCRdb lists only in-frame clones, some missing. The table shows approximately 200,000 clones, with approximately 86% occurring only once. The germline V gene encodes CDR1 SGHRS and CDR2 YFSETQ. CDR3 length equals 13 residues. V was pared by 5 bases and J by 1 base, with 3 bases of the junction left unmatched. The genes are TRBV5-1 and TRBJ2-7, with TRBD2 matching 7 bases. Sequencing was performed on peripheral blood. This TCR came from a woman aged 25 to 39 with active or convalescent COVID-19. The CDR3 DNA is TGCGCCAGCAGGGAAGCGGGGTCCTACGAGCAGTACTTC. It specifies CASREAGSYEQYF.